A single sample gave rise to the 11 T cell receptor beta chains below, sequenced in a study of T cells in Graves' hyperthyroidism and ophthalmopathy. Using RNA transcripts as the source, TCR beta CDR3 regions were amplified. When the TCR CDR3 underwent first-round RT-PCR, the HTBI primer set was used. MiXCR, applied by TCRdb to the multiplex PCR reads, yields one record per CDR3 protein. The sample shows hundreds of thousands of distinct CDR3 sequences, around a fifth of them seen only once. Specimen: blood. These receptors were taken from a woman aged 70 to 79 with Graves' ophthalmopathy.

This clonotype was recorded a few times. The rearrangement links TRBV30 to TRBJ2-2; 13 bases match TRBD2. The CDR3 runs to 18 residues. Trimming took 3 bases from V and 0 from J; bases not matched to a gene: 7. Germline V gives CDR1 GTSNPN, CDR2 SVGIG (reference sequence). CDR3: CAWSGTSGILANTGELFF. The CDR3 DNA is TGTGCCTGGAGCGGGACTAGCGGGATTCTCGCGAACACCGGGGAGCTGTTTTTT.

Comment on this clonotype: This may be a read error, as it is one base from a much larger clone. The rearrangement uses TRBV2 and TRBJ2-1; D possibly corresponds to TRBD2 (5 bases). The CDR3 sequence is 12 residues long. From germline, CDR1 is SNHLY and CDR2 FYNNEI. V was clipped by 10 bases and J by 6 bases, with 13 bases between them. In DNA, the CDR3 is TGTGCCATCCTTGGACTGATCAATGAGCAGTTCTTC. As protein: CAILGLINEQFF.

This clonotype was counted many times. The rearrangement joins TRBV20-1 to TRBJ1-1; D remains unclear. With 1 base removed from V and 9 bases from J, the gap between germline ends came to 6 bases. The CDR3 runs to 10 residues. Germline-derived CDR1 and CDR2 are DFQATT and SNEGSKA (reference sequence). CDR3 sequence: CSARVSKAFF. CDR3 nucleotides: TGCAGTGCTAGAGTATCGAAAGCTTTCTTT.

This clonotype was recorded at least ten times. As DNA, the CDR3 is TGTGCCTGGAGTGCAGCAATTAATCAGCCCCAGCATTTT. It specifies CAWSAAINQPQHF. The chain carries TRBV30 and TRBJ1-5; D is undetermined. Trimming took off 1 base at V and 4 bases at J, with 8 bases between the two ends. The germline gives CDR1 GTSNPN, CDR2 SVGIG (reference sequence). The CDR3 totals 13 residues.

V is TRBV19 and J is TRBJ1-4; 7 bases are a match to TRBD1. CDR1 and CDR2 from the germline V gene are LNHDA and SQIVND (reference sequence). This CDR3 is 15 amino acids long. V was clipped by 5 bases and J by 7 bases; unmatched bases: 10. Here the CDR3 DNA reads TGTGCCAGTAGTGTCAAGACAGGGCTAATTGAAAAACTGTTTTTT. This codes for CASSVKTGLIEKLFF.

Details on this clonotype: The junction departs from germline at one end; a sequencing error may be responsible. This rearrangement joins TRBV9 to TRBJ2-7; TRBD2 agrees at 9 bases. The CDR3 runs 14 residues. The germline V gene encodes CDR1 SGDLS and CDR2 YYNGEE. The CDR3 loop reads CASSAGTSSNEQYF. The CDR3 region has the DNA TGTGCCAGCAGCGCCGGGACTAGCTCCAACGAGCAGTACTTC.

A few counts support this clonotype. The chain employs TRBV20-1 and TRBJ2-7, with TRBD2 matching 12 bases. The CDR3 runs 17 residues. The germline CDR1 and CDR2 sequences are DFQATT and SNEGSKA (reference sequence). The trim removed 6 bases at V and 2 bases at J, leaving 14 bases unmatched. CDR3 coding DNA: TGCAGTGCCGAGATACCACCGACTAGCGGGAGAACCTACGAGCAGTACTTC. Its protein is CSAEIPPTSGRTYEQYF.

This clonotype was counted many times. V usage is TRBV29-1 and J usage is TRBJ2-5, with D possibly TRBD2 on 6 matching bases. Per germline, CDR1 SQVTM and CDR2 ANQGSEA. V shed 6 bases and J shed 2 bases, with 13 bases lying between them. The CDR3 covers 13 residues. The chain's CDR3 is CSVVRDFQETQYF. DNA of the CDR3: TGCAGCGTGGTGAGGGACTTTCAAGAGACCCAGTACTTC.

The sample holds a few counts of this clonotype. The V gene is TRBV5-1, the J gene TRBJ2-1; 9 bases map to TRBD2. J lost 7 bases, V lost 2 bases, and 10 bases had no gene match. Germline V gives CDR1 SGHRS, CDR2 YFSETQ. This CDR3 is 16 amino acids long. The CDR3 loop reads CASSFLSGSEPNEQFF. CDR3 bases: TGCGCCAGCAGCTTCCTTAGCGGGAGCGAACCTAATGAGCAGTTCTTC.

This rearrangement joins TRBV12-3 or TRBV12-4 to TRBJ2-1, with no clear D. The CDR3 is 11 residues long. V lost 6 bases to trimming and J lost 9 bases, with 9 bases between them. DNA for the CDR3: TGTGCCAGCAGCACCAGCCCTGAGCAGTTCTTC. This encodes CASSTSPEQFF.

The V call is TRBV7-2, the J call TRBJ2-7; D remains ambiguous. Trimming took 1 base from V and 1 from J, leaving 11 bases between them. CDR1 is SGHTA and CDR2 is FQGNSA in the germline V gene. This CDR3 contains 15 residues. The CDR3 region is CASSLGPGLSYEQYF. CDR3 DNA sequence: TGTGCCAGCAGCTTAGGCCCAGGCTTATCCTACGAGCAGTACTTC.